Following are 9 T cell receptor beta chains from one sample sequenced in a study of regulatory T cells in long-lasting Graves disease. Sequencing libraries for TCR beta were prepared with iRepertoire HTBI primers and Arm-PCR of CDR3 regions. TCRdb itself ran the multiplex PCR reads through MiXCR, one entry per CDR3 protein. The sample holds a few hundred thousand distinct CDR3 sequences, 23% seen once. Regarding time point: persistent/refractory GD, antithyroid drugs over 5 years with positive TRAb. The TCR library was made from RNA extracted from PBMCs. Here the sequenced sample was peripheral blood mononuclear cells (PBMCs), taken when the disease was refractory, from a patient treated with antithyroid drugs. The origin of the receptors is a female donor with Graves disease.

The rearrangement joins TRBV5-1 to TRBJ2-7, with a possible D match to TRBD2 (5 bases). Per the germline V gene, CDR1 is SGHRS and CDR2 is YFSETQ. V lost 4 bases and J 0 bases, leaving 17 bases between the germline ends. The CDR3 runs to 16 residues. CDR3 loop: CASSLPGFDNSYEQYF. The CDR3 DNA reads as TGCGCCAGCAGCCTTCCGGGGTTTGATAACTCCTACGAGCAGTACTTC.

This clonotype occurred once. The chain has TRBV20-1 and TRBJ1-6; tentative D call: TRBD1 (6 bases). Between the trimmed V and J ends, which lost 2 bases and 7 bases, there was a span of 21 bases. Germline CDR1 and CDR2: DFQATT and SNEGSKA (reference sequence). The length of the CDR3 is 17 residues. The CDR3 loop is CSARLGLGGSRNSPLHF. In DNA, the CDR3 is TGCAGTGCTAGACTGGGGTTGGGGGGCAGTAGAAATTCACCCCTCCACTTT.

This clonotype was picked up a small number of times. The V gene is TRBV5-1, the J gene TRBJ1-1, with a tentative D call TRBD1 (6 bases). CDR1 and CDR2 (germline): SGHRS, YFSETQ. The V and J ends lost 4 bases and 1 base respectively, with 14 bases between them. This CDR3 has 15 residues. The CDR3 spells CASSASGGRNTEAFF. The DNA of the CDR3 is TGCGCCAGCAGCGCTTCGGGGGGGCGGAACACTGAAGCTTTCTTT.

This clonotype was seen at least ten times. V usage is TRBV2 and J usage is TRBJ1-5; D unclear. This CDR3 contains 13 residues. The germline CDR1 and CDR2 sequences are SNHLY and FYNNEI. V was clipped by 5 bases and J by 3 bases, with 8 bases between them. CDR3 in amino acids: CASSPGINQPQHF. The CDR3 bases are TGTGCCAGCAGTCCAGGTATCAATCAGCCCCAGCATTTT.

This clonotype was detected many times. The chain recombines TRBV7-2 with TRBJ1-5; the D is unclear. Trimming removed 4 bases from V and 4 bases from J, with 8 bases in between. The germline V gene has CDR1 SGHTA and CDR2 FQGNSA. CDR3 size: 13 residues. CDR3 amino acids: CASSSGPNQPQHF. For the CDR3, the DNA is TGTGCCAGCAGCTCCGGTCCAAATCAGCCCCAGCATTTT.

This clonotype was detected ten times or more. The chain uses TRBV28 and TRBJ2-5; D is ambiguous. There are 16 residues in the CDR3. Trimming took off 6 bases at V and 3 bases at J, with 20 bases between the two ends. Germline CDR1 reads MDHEN; CDR2 reads SYDVKM. Written as DNA, the CDR3 is TGTGCCAGCAGCTTTAGTTTCCGGCAGTCCGAAGAGACCCAGTACTTC. This codes for CASSFSFRQSEETQYF.

This clonotype was found a few times. CDR3 protein: CASSDARGRMGEAFF. In DNA, the CDR3 is TGTGCCAGCAGTGACGCAAGAGGGAGGATGGGTGAAGCTTTCTTT. The chain recombines TRBV25-1 with TRBJ1-1; no clear D. Germline lookup yields CDR1 MGHDK and CDR2 SYGVNS. The CDR3 extends over 15 amino acids. V lost 3 bases, J lost 7 bases, and 18 bases lay in between.

This chain links TRBV20-1 with TRBJ1-5; D remains ambiguous. Trimming pared 0 bases from V and 1 base from J, leaving 10 bases between. CDR3 length: 15 amino acids. Germline V lookup: CDR1 DFQATT, CDR2 SNEGSKA (reference sequence). This CDR3 reads CSAREWFDSNQPQHF. CDR3 coding DNA: TGCAGTGCTAGAGAATGGTTTGACAGCAATCAGCCCCAGCATTTT.

The V and J genes are TRBV9 and TRBJ2-5, with 8 bases lining up with TRBD2. The germline gives CDR1 SGDLS, CDR2 YYNGEE. CDR3 size: 15 residues. V lost 3 bases, J lost 2 bases, and 6 bases stayed unmatched. The chain's CDR3 is CASSAREREQETQYF. The CDR3 nucleotides read TGTGCCAGCAGCGCCAGGGAGCGGGAGCAAGAGACCCAGTACTTC.